The rows below give T cell receptor beta chains drawn from one sample of a study of shared clonotypes between healthy human individuals. Sequencing was performed with immunoSEQ multiplex PCR; in TCRdb, only in-frame clones are kept and a portion is missing. The profile shows millions of clones, around 93% of them singletons. Source material: naive CD8+ T cells from PBMCs. These TCRs come from a man aged 18 to 30 in good health. Some clones in this sample may be carry-over from other donors' samples. The CDR3 runs from the conserved cysteine through the conserved F or W. Fields, in order: V gene, D gene, clone size, J gene, CDR3 protein, CDR3 DNA. A D gene is named only where the DNA matches it firmly. The listing skips clone size in some rows; elsewhere it reads once, few, many or a size class.

>TRBV19|-|-|TRBJ2-1
CASRGVEYNEQFF
TGTGCCAGTAGGGGCGTCGAGTACAATGAGCAGTTCTTC
>TRBV28|TRBD2|-|TRBJ2-1
CASSRTSGDFYNEQFF
TGTGCCAGCAGCAGGACTAGCGGGGATTTCTACAATGAGCAGTTCTTC
>TRBV4-2|-|-|TRBJ2-1
CASSQVPSGAHGREQFF
TGTGCCAGCAGCCAAGTTCCCTCCGGGGCCCACGGTCGGGAGCAGTTCTTC
>TRBV27|TRBD2|-|TRBJ2-1
CASSPPGLAGYYNEQFF
TGTGCCAGCAGTCCTCCGGGACTAGCGGGCTACTACAATGAGCAGTTCTTC
>TRBV7-6|-|-|TRBJ2-7
CASSLGAIYEQYF
TGTGCCAGCAGCTTAGGTGCCATCTACGAGCAGTACTTC
>TRBV15|TRBD1|-|TRBJ2-3
CATSSGTGLADTQYF
TGTGCCACCAGCTCCGGGACAGGCCTCGCAGATACGCAGTATTTT
>TRBV28|TRBD1|-|TRBJ2-2
CASSLKGAGTGELFF
TGTGCCAGCAGTTTAAAGGGGGCTGGGACCGGGGAGCTGTTTTTT
>TRBV9|TRBD2|-|TRBJ2-2
CASSPSGSRTGELFF
TGTGCCAGCAGTCCTAGCGGGAGTCGGACCGGGGAGCTGTTTTTT
>TRBV4-1|TRBD2|-|TRBJ2-5
CASSQVAGERETQYF
TGCGCCAGCAGCCAAGTGGCGGGAGAAAGAGAGACCCAGTACTTC
>TRBV9|TRBD1|once|TRBJ1-2
CASSSNPDGAGGYYGYTF
TGTGCCAGCAGCTCCAATCCAGATGGGGCAGGGGGTTACTATGGCTACACCTTC
>TRBV13|TRBD2|-|TRBJ2-3
CASSILGTSGITDTQYF
TGTGCCAGCAGCATCCTCGGGACTAGCGGTATAACAGATACGCAGTATTTT
>TRBV29-1|-|-|TRBJ1-1
CSVEVPLNTEAFF
TGCAGCGTTGAAGTACCCCTCAACACTGAAGCTTTCTTT
>TRBV27|-|-|TRBJ2-7
CASSWGGAYEQYF
TGTGCCAGCAGTTGGGGTGGCGCCTACGAGCAGTACTTC
>TRBV7-9|TRBD2|-|TRBJ2-3
CASSWGLADADTQYF
TGTGCCAGCAGCTGGGGACTAGCGGATGCAGATACGCAGTATTTT
>TRBV6-5|-|-|TRBJ1-2
CASSYPGARYYGYTF
TGTGCCAGCAGTTATCCGGGGGCGCGTTACTATGGCTACACCTTC
>TRBV28|-|-|TRBJ1-3
CASSPIAVGHKVYSGNTIYF
TGTGCCAGCAGTCCAATAGCGGTGGGACATAAAGTTTACTCTGGAAACACCATATATTTT
>TRBV29-1|-|once|TRBJ2-2
CSVGLTGELFF
TGCAGCGTGGGGTTGACCGGGGAGCTGTTTTTT
>TRBV18|-|-|TRBJ2-7
CASSPREAGLSYEQYF
TGTGCCAGCTCACCCCGAGAAGCGGGCCTCTCCTACGAGCAGTACTTC
>TRBV4-2|TRBD2|-|TRBJ2-6
CASSQVESPAEAGLSGANVLTF
TGTGCCAGCAGCCAAGTGGAAAGTCCTGCTGAAGCGGGGCTCTCTGGGGCCAACGTCCTGACTTTC
>TRBV5-6|-|-|TRBJ1-1
CASSLAEGWAEAFF
TGTGCCAGCAGCTTGGCCGAGGGGTGGGCTGAAGCTTTCTTT
>TRBV7-8|TRBD2|-|TRBJ2-3
CASSYLAGVSDTQYF
TGTGCCAGCAGCTACCTAGCGGGAGTATCAGATACGCAGTATTTT
>TRBV5-5|-|-|TRBJ2-6
CASSPGHSGANVLTF
TGTGCCAGCAGCCCGGGCCACTCTGGGGCCAACGTCCTGACTTTC
>TRBV28|TRBD1|-|TRBJ2-7
CASSLKDRVLGEQYF
TGTGCCAGCAGTTTAAAGGACAGGGTTTTGGGCGAGCAGTACTTC
>TRBV7-9|-|-|TRBJ2-7
CASSLKGRLTHEQYF
TGTGCCAGCAGCTTAAAAGGACGGCTCACCCACGAGCAGTACTTC
>TRBV28|-|-|TRBJ1-2
CASSSLLGANYGYTF
TGTGCCAGCAGTTCACTCCTTGGGGCTAACTATGGCTACACCTTC
>TRBV7-9|-|-|TRBJ2-7
CASSLVPYEQYF
TGTGCCAGCAGCTTAGTGCCTTACGAGCAGTACTTC
>TRBV5-6|-|-|TRBJ2-1
CASKMAGLGGYEQFF
TGTGCCAGCAAAATGGCAGGGCTGGGTGGCTATGAGCAGTTCTTC
>TRBV7-9|TRBD1|few|TRBJ1-1
CASSNRQGVLVTEAFF
TGTGCCAGCAGCAATAGACAGGGGGTGCTCGTGACTGAAGCTTTCTTT
>TRBV14|-|-|TRBJ2-7
CASSQGGHLREQYF
TGTGCCAGCAGCCAAGGGGGACACCTGCGCGAGCAGTACTTC
>TRBV15|TRBD1|-|TRBJ2-7
CATSTDRLEQYF
TGTGCCACCAGTACGGACAGGTTAGAGCAGTACTTC
>TRBV5-6|-|-|TRBJ2-7
CASSLAFEQYF
TGTGCCAGCAGCTTGGCGTTCGAGCAGTACTTC